This T cell receptor beta chain was retrieved from a study of blood T cell repertoires in COVID-19 (TCRdb year 2020). Notes on the research overall: The collaborator samples originated in the United States, Italy and Spain and spanned the acute and convalescent phases of COVID-19. The prospective study material was composed of cDNA or gDNA derived from T cells, B-cell-depleted T cells, or PBMCs. Deeply sampled blood TCRbeta repertoires from subjects exposed to, actively infected with, or recovered from COVID-19 were included in the dataset. A freely available public database, intended as a resource for researchers studying the immune response to SARS-CoV-2, is where the repertoires were released. Samples were obtained from the ongoing ImmuneRACE study (first 160 participants) and from over 1,000 subjects provided by 6 global collaborators. The sample metadata nearly always contained a de-identified subject ID, COVID-19 status, age in years and sex. Where available, HLA class I and class II types were taken from metadata supplied by the sample provider and were not determined by assay-based typing.

Each collaborating institution followed its own protocols to collect whole blood in K2EDTA tubes. For TCRbeta analysis, collaborator samples were shipped as frozen whole blood, as isolated PBMCs, or as DNA extracted from either sample type. The immunoSEQ Assay, a bias-controlled multiplex PCR, was used to amplify TCRbeta CDR3 regions from genomic DNA. Per the authors' processing: Within the assay, amplification of reference gene primers was used to estimate how many nucleated cells each sample contained. To quantify the absolute abundance of each unique TCRbeta CDR3 rearrangement, sequence reads were collapsed and filtered. For each sample, productive Simpson clonality was calculated as the square root of Simpson's diversity index across productive rearrangements. TCRdb holds this immuneACCESS table with in-frame rearrangements only. Some clones are missing; in checked studies, unresolved V genes explain under half, and the rest has no known cause. That table furnishes V, J and clone size, whereas the DNA furnished D and trimming. Within this sample are a few hundred thousand clones, with 89% of them counted one time only. The ten top clones hold more than 0.95% of the sample.

Note on this clone: It has no known antigen specificity. One end of the junction is discordant with germline, which a read error may explain.

The germline V gene (reference sequence) specifies SEHNR as CDR1 and FQNEAQ as CDR2. The CDR3, cysteine through phenylalanine, is 13 amino acids long. Only the CDR3 DNA is retained, 39 bases long and in frame from the first base. On the study overall, not on this receptor specifically: The quantity of clinical and demographic metadata differed by source and by participant and was supplied without curation.

The sequence was obtained from a man aged 40-49 years with acute or convalescent COVID-19. The sample was peripheral blood. The chain uses TRBV7-9 and TRBJ2-7; 11 of the junction bases match TRBD2. The sequence in DNA is TGTGCCAGCAGCTTAGGGGAAGGGACTAGCGGTATCTTC. The resulting protein is CASSLGEGTSGIF.